These T cell receptor beta chains were read from a single sample in a study of blood T cells in healthy people across ages. TCRdb fed the 5' RACE reads into MiXCR, producing one record per CDR3 protein. The sample has under 950,000 distinct CDR3 sequences, about 24% seen once. What was sequenced was blood. These receptors all stem from a man aged 65-85 years in good health. Each CDR3 is given with its conserved first and last residue. A D gene is named only where the DNA matches it firmly. A clone size is listed for some rows: how often the clone was seen (once, few, many), or a class if it is expanded.

d_call: NA
clone_size: few
v_call: TRBV7-9
j_call: TRBJ2-5
cdr3_nt: TGTGCCAGCAGCTTAGACGGTGGACCGACCCACCAAGAGACCCAGTACTTC
cdr3_aa: CASSLDGGPTHQETQYF

d_call: NA
clone_size: NA
v_call: TRBV13
j_call: TRBJ2-2
cdr3_nt: TGTGCCAGCAGCCCCCCCGGTTGGACCGGAACCGGGGAGCTGTTTTTT
cdr3_aa: CASSPPGWTGTGELFF

d_call: NA
clone_size: few
v_call: TRBV13
j_call: TRBJ2-4
cdr3_nt: TGTGCCAGCAGCCGAGGATTCTTAGCCAAAAACATTCAGTACTTC
cdr3_aa: CASSRGFLAKNIQYF

d_call: NA
clone_size: NA
v_call: TRBV20-1
j_call: TRBJ1-1
cdr3_nt: TGCAGTGCTAGATTTTACCCTGAAGCTTTCTTT
cdr3_aa: CSARFYPEAFF

d_call: TRBD1
clone_size: NA
v_call: TRBV20-1
j_call: TRBJ2-1
cdr3_nt: TGCAGTGCTAGTACCGGGACAGAGGGCTCCAATGAGCAGTTCTTC
cdr3_aa: CSASTGTEGSNEQFF

d_call: TRBD1
clone_size: NA
v_call: TRBV7-9
j_call: TRBJ2-7
cdr3_nt: TGTGCCAGCAGCTTGACAGGGGTCAACGAGCAGTACTTC
cdr3_aa: CASSLTGVNEQYF

d_call: TRBD2
clone_size: NA
v_call: TRBV4-3
j_call: TRBJ2-3
cdr3_nt: TGCGCCAGCAGCCAAAAAACTAGCGTGGGTACGCAGTATTTT
cdr3_aa: CASSQKTSVGTQYF

d_call: NA
clone_size: many
v_call: TRBV5-1
j_call: TRBJ2-1
cdr3_nt: TGCGCCAGCAGCTTGGAGACGCAGAATGAGCAGTTCTTC
cdr3_aa: CASSLETQNEQFF

d_call: NA
clone_size: few
v_call: TRBV6-1
j_call: TRBJ2-7
cdr3_nt: TGTGCCAGCAGTCCAGGGGGGGAGTACGAGCAGTACTTC
cdr3_aa: CASSPGGEYEQYF

d_call: NA
clone_size: once
v_call: TRBV6-5
j_call: TRBJ2-2
cdr3_nt: TGTGCCAGCAGTTCTAACAGGGCCGGGGAGCTGTTTTTT
cdr3_aa: CASSSNRAGELFF

d_call: TRBD1
clone_size: NA
v_call: TRBV5-8
j_call: TRBJ1-4
cdr3_nt: TGTGCCAGCGACAGGGGGACTAATGAAAAACTGTTTTTT
cdr3_aa: CASDRGTNEKLFF

d_call: TRBD1
clone_size: few
v_call: TRBV6-1
j_call: TRBJ2-3
cdr3_nt: TGTGCCAGCAGAGGGGGACAGCTCACAGATACGCAGTATTTT
cdr3_aa: CASRGGQLTDTQYF

d_call: NA
clone_size: NA
v_call: TRBV6-5
j_call: TRBJ1-1
cdr3_nt: TGTGCCAGCAGACAGATGGACCAGGGATGGGGGACTGAAGCTTTCTTT
cdr3_aa: CASRQMDQGWGTEAFF

d_call: NA
clone_size: NA
v_call: TRBV19
j_call: TRBJ2-1
cdr3_nt: TGTGCCAGTAGTACGTCGACGAGCTCCTACAATGAGCAGTTCTTC
cdr3_aa: CASSTSTSSYNEQFF